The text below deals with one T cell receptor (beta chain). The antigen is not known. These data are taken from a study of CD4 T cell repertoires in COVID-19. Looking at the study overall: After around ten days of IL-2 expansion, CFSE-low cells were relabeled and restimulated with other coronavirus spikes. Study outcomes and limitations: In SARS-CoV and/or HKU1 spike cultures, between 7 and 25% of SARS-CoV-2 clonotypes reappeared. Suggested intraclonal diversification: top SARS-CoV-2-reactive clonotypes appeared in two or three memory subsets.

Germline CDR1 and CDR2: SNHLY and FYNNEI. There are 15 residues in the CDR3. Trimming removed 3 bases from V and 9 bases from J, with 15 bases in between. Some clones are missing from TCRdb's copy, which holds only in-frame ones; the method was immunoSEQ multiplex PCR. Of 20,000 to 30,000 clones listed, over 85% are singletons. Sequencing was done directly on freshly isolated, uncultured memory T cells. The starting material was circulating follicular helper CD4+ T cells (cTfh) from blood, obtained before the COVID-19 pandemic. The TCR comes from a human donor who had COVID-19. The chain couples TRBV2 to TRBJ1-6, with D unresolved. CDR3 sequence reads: CASSELGLKGSPLHF. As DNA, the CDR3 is TGTGCCAGCAGTGAGTTGGGCCTTAAAGGTTCACCCCTCCACTTT.